The next 30 T cell receptor beta chains were all read from a single sample in a study of Ad26.COV2.S vaccination and SARS-CoV-2 variants. TCRdb's table, derived via immunoSEQ multiplex PCR, lists solely in-frame clones and lacks some. The sample contains about 410,000 clones, 70% to 90% of which appear only once. Treatment: about 20 received Ad26.COV2.S at low or high dose, single or two shots; several received placebo; per-sample allocation not given. After the first vaccine or placebo injection, samples were drawn on day 63. This material consisted of peripheral blood, taken in a trial of Ad26.COV2.S vaccine versus placebo. The receptors come from a person aged 18 to 59 who received the Ad26.COV2.S COVID-19 vaccine or a placebo.

V gene TRBV7-8 combines with J gene TRBJ2-2, with 9 positions matching TRBD1. Germline V CDR1 and CDR2: SGHVS, FQNEAQ. This CDR3 has 15 amino acids. Germline trimming cut 5 bases from V and 3 bases from J; bases unmatched to any gene: 4. The DNA for the CDR3 is TGTGCCAGCAGCCAGACAGGGGGGGACACCGGGGAGCTGTTTTTT. Translation gives CASSQTGGDTGELFF.

A few counts support this clone. The gene calls are TRBV28 and TRBJ2-6; D remains ambiguous. The germline V gene encodes CDR1 MDHEN and CDR2 SYDVKM. The CDR3 is made up of 16 amino acids. Between the trimmed V and J ends, which lost 5 bases and 4 bases, there was a span of 15 bases. The CDR3 DNA is TGTGCCAGCAGTCCATCTGACATAGCCGGGGCCAACGTCCTGACTTTC. It translates to CASSPSDIAGANVLTF.

V is TRBV28 and J is TRBJ2-1; 10 nucleotides line up with TRBD2. The V gene's germline CDR1 is MDHEN and CDR2 SYDVKM. The CDR3 extends over 15 amino acids. The V and J ends lost 6 bases and 2 bases, in that order; junction bases with no gene match: 4. The CDR3: CASRHSGRPYNEQFF. The DNA of the CDR3 is TGTGCCAGCAGGCATAGCGGGAGGCCCTACAATGAGCAGTTCTTC.

The rearrangement joins TRBV28 to TRBJ1-2; 10 bases map to TRBD1. The CDR3 is 13 residues long. V shed 6 bases and J 12 bases; nucleotides not matched to a gene: 10. Germline loops: CDR1 MDHEN, CDR2 SYDVKM. This chain's CDR3 is CASRGGTGVKDTF. In DNA form, the CDR3 reads TGTGCCAGCAGAGGGGGGACAGGGGTTAAGGACACCTTC.

The V gene is TRBV28, the J gene TRBJ1-1, with TRBD1 matching over 7 bases. The V gene end was trimmed by 2 bases and the J gene end by 1 base; junction bases not matched to a gene: 4. In germline, CDR1 is MDHEN, CDR2 SYDVKM. The CDR3 covers 15 residues. Here the CDR3 reads CASSLGSGGNTEAFF. In DNA form, the CDR3 reads TGTGCCAGCAGTTTAGGCTCAGGGGGGAACACTGAAGCTTTCTTT.

This clone was seen a handful of times. The J gene is TRBJ1-1, the V gene TRBV20-1; D may be TRBD1 (6 bases). The CDR3 is made up of 11 amino acids. V gave up 3 bases and J gave up 8 bases, with 10 bases separating them. Germline-derived CDR1 and CDR2 are DFQATT and SNEGSKA (reference sequence). The CDR3 region has the DNA TGCAGTGCTAGTAACAGGGCCGAAGCTTTCTTT. As protein: CSASNRAEAFF.

The CDR3, as DNA: TGCGCCAGCAGCCTGGGCACTTCGCGCTCCTACAATGAGCAGTTCTTC. Translation gives CASSLGTSRSYNEQFF. V usage is TRBV5-1 and J usage is TRBJ2-1; D is ambiguous. From germline, CDR1 is SGHRS and CDR2 YFSETQ. Between the trimmed V and J ends, which lost 4 bases and 0 bases, there was a span of 14 bases. This CDR3 is 16 amino acids long.

On this clone: The same CDR3 arises from other DNA sequences in this sample as well. V gene TRBV5-1 combines with J gene TRBJ2-5; possibly TRBD2 for D (5 bases). V lost 0 bases and J lost 4, with 16 bases in between. Per the germline V gene, CDR1 is SGHRS and CDR2 is YFSETQ. The length of the CDR3 is 16 residues. This CDR3 is CASSLEATGMGETQYF. In DNA, the CDR3 is TGCGCCAGCAGCTTGGAAGCGACGGGGATGGGAGAGACCCAGTACTTC.

The chain is built from TRBV2 and TRBJ1-2; no clear D gene. The CDR3 length is 13 residues. The V gene's germline CDR1 is SNHLY and CDR2 FYNNEI. Trimming shortened V by 3 bases and J by 5 bases, and 10 bases separated the two germline ends. This CDR3 is CASSDDTDYGYTF. The DNA of the CDR3 is TGTGCCAGCAGTGATGACACCGATTATGGCTACACCTTC.

CDR3 DNA: TGTGCCAGCAGCTCTACTGGCTCCTATAATTCACCCCTCCACTTT. Translated, it gives CASSSTGSYNSPLHF. The chain combines TRBV7-3 with TRBJ1-6; D gene ambiguous. The germline V gene encodes CDR1 SGHTA and CDR2 FQGTGA. Trimming cost V 4 bases and J 0 bases, with 7 bases left between them. CDR3 length equals 15 residues. Combining the CDR3 with reference TRBV7-3 and TRBJ1-6 gives the whole variable domain GAGVSQTPSNKVTEKGKYVELRCDPISGHTALYWYRQSLGQGPEFLIYFQGTGAADDSGLPNDRFFAVRPEGSVSTLKIQRTERGDSAVYLCASSSTGSYNSPLHFGNGTRLTVT.

The CDR3 region is CASSRGYNSNQPQHF. The CDR3 DNA sequence: TGTGCCAGCAGCCGTGGGTATAATAGCAATCAGCCCCAGCATTTT. The genes are TRBV3-1 (or the pseudogene TRBV3-2) and TRBJ1-5; D is unresolved. The V and J ends lost 4 bases and 0 bases respectively, with 10 bases between them. CDR1 LGHDT and CDR2 YNNKEL come from the germline V gene (reference sequence). This CDR3 is 15 amino acids long.

This chain connects TRBV6-1 to TRBJ2-3; 7 bases agree with TRBD2. Germline lookup yields CDR1 MNHNS and CDR2 SASEGT. The CDR3 length is 16 residues. V lost 1 base and J lost 1; bases outside the gene matches: 5. CDR3 in amino acids: CASSEVWLAGTDTQYF. The CDR3 DNA sequence: TGTGCCAGCAGTGAAGTATGGCTAGCGGGCACAGATACGCAGTATTTT.

DNA of the CDR3: TGTGCCAGCAGTGTCACTAGCGGGAGCTACGAGCAGTACTTC. This sequence encodes CASSVTSGSYEQYF. The J gene is TRBJ2-7, the V gene TRBV6-2 or TRBV6-3, with 11 bases that match TRBD2. The germline V gene has CDR1 MNHEY and CDR2 SVGEGT. Trimming at V came to 5 bases and at J to 3 bases, leaving 3 bases not matched to a gene. The CDR3 is made up of 14 amino acids.

The genes are TRBV25-1 and TRBJ2-3; D is ambiguous. CDR1 and CDR2 (germline): MGHDK, SYGVNS. V lost 3 bases, J lost 0 bases, and 4 bases lay in between. The CDR3 runs 13 residues. The DNA of the CDR3 is TGTGCCAGCAGTGAGGATAGCACAGATACGCAGTATTTT. As protein: CASSEDSTDTQYF. The full variable domain, in which reference TRBV25-1 and TRBJ2-3 provide the parts outside the CDR3, is EADIYQTPRYLVIGTGKKITLECSQTMGHDKMYWYQQDPGMELHLIHYSYGVNSTEKGDLSSESTVSRIRTEHFPLTLESARPSHTSQYLCASSEDSTDTQYFGPGTRLTVL.

In nucleotides, the CDR3 is TGTGCCAGCAGGGGACAAGTCGATAATTCACCCCTCCACTTT. Protein sequence: CASRGQVDNSPLHF. The chain combines TRBV2 with TRBJ1-6; weak D call: TRBD1 (6 bases). CDR3 length: 14 amino acids. V was shortened by 6 bases and J by 5 bases, with 11 bases between the two germline ends. Germline V CDR1 and CDR2: SNHLY, FYNNEI.

This clone showed up just a few times. The chain carries TRBV19 and TRBJ2-3; TRBD1 aligns across 10 bases. The CDR3 covers 15 residues. The J segment lost 0 bases and the V segment lost 7 bases, leaving 4 bases of the junction unmatched. Germline CDR1 reads LNHDA; CDR2 reads SQIVND (reference sequence). DNA of the CDR3: TGTGCCAGTACGACAGGGGGCAGCAGCACAGATACGCAGTATTTT. Protein sequence: CASTTGGSSTDTQYF.

This clone has a single count. Here the CDR3 DNA reads TGTGCCACCAGCAGAATTAGCACAGATACGCAGTATTTT. It is translated as CATSRISTDTQYF. The J gene is TRBJ2-3, the V gene TRBV15; D is uncertain. CDR1 is LNHNV, CDR2 YYDKDF, per germline (reference sequence). Trimming cost V 2 bases and J 0 bases, with 3 bases left between them. This CDR3 has 13 residues.

The genes are TRBV4-2 and TRBJ2-1; 8 positions agree with TRBD2. From germline, CDR1 is LGHNA and CDR2 YNFKEQ. V was clipped by 3 bases and J by 4 bases; unmatched bases: 8. The CDR3 has 16 residues. The CDR3 DNA sequence: TGTGCCAGCAGCCAGGAATCTAGCGGGCGTTACAATGAGCAGTTCTTC. Translating it yields CASSQESSGRYNEQFF.

This rearrangement joins TRBV28 to TRBJ1-2; D is uncertain. Germline V gene sequence: CDR1 MDHEN, CDR2 SYDVKM. The CDR3 runs 14 residues. V was clipped by 2 bases and J by 6 bases, with 13 bases between them. The CDR3 bases are TGTGCCAGCAGTTTAGGGGTCAGACATAATGGCTACACCTTC. As protein: CASSLGVRHNGYTF.

This chain joins TRBV5-1 and TRBJ2-5; 8 positions match TRBD2. Germline V gene sequence: CDR1 SGHRS, CDR2 YFSETQ. J lost 4 bases, V lost 5 bases, and 13 bases had no gene match. The CDR3 consists of 16 residues. CDR3 nucleotides: TGCGCCAGCAGTCAGGGACTAGGCGCGGGGGGAGAGACCCAGTACTTC. Amino acids: CASSQGLGAGGETQYF.

The rearrangement links TRBV4-3 to TRBJ2-7; possibly TRBD1 or TRBD2 for D (5 bases each). V was trimmed by 2 bases and J by 2 bases, leaving 13 bases between them. CDR1 and CDR2 from the germline V gene are LGHNA and YSLEER. This CDR3 contains 15 residues. The CDR3 region is CASSQRGPGAYEQYF. DNA for the CDR3: TGCGCCAGCAGCCAAAGGGGTCCCGGGGCCTACGAGCAGTACTTC.

This sequence joins TRBV5-5 and TRBJ2-6, with D possibly matching TRBD1 (5 bases). The germline V gene encodes CDR1 SGHKS and CDR2 YYEKEE (reference sequence). The CDR3 sequence is 16 residues long. Trimming removed 2 bases at V and 0 bases at J, with 9 bases between. The CDR3 bases are TGTGCCAGCAGCTTCTCAGGGAACTCTGGGGCCAACGTCCTGACTTTC. This sequence encodes CASSFSGNSGANVLTF.

The CDR3 region has the DNA TGTGCCACCAGCAGTAGGCTGCAAGAGACCCAGTACTTC. It translates to CATSSRLQETQYF. The chain recombines TRBV15 with TRBJ2-5; D gene ambiguous. Germline V gives CDR1 LNHNV, CDR2 YYDKDF (reference sequence). V was clipped by 3 bases and J by 2 bases, with 7 bases between them. The CDR3 runs to 13 residues. Drawing the rest from reference TRBV15 and TRBJ2-5, the complete variable domain is DAMVIQNPRYQVTQFGKPVTLSCSQTLNHNVMYWYQQKSSQAPKLLFHYYDKDFNNEADTPDNFQSRRPNTSFCFLDIRSPGLGDTAMYLCATSSRLQETQYFGPGTRLLVL.

The chain joins TRBV27 to TRBJ1-6; no clear D. Trimming shortened V by 4 bases and J by 7 bases, and 11 bases separated the two germline ends. The CDR3 contains 14 residues. The germline V gene encodes CDR1 MNHEY and CDR2 SMNVEV (reference sequence). CDR3 loop: CASSYKSGNSPLHF. The CDR3 DNA sequence: TGTGCCAGCAGTTACAAGTCGGGAAATTCACCCCTCCACTTT.

The rearrangement uses TRBV3-1 (or the pseudogene TRBV3-2) and TRBJ1-2; D uncertain. Germline values: CDR1 LGHDT, CDR2 YNNKEL (reference sequence). The V and J ends lost 3 bases and 7 bases respectively, with 9 bases between them. The CDR3 runs to 12 residues. As DNA, the CDR3 is TGTGCCAGCAGCCACTCGTTGGGTGGCTACACCTTC. This sequence encodes CASSHSLGGYTF.

CDR3 region: CASSQNYYEQYF. The DNA of the CDR3 is TGTGCCAGCAGCCAAAATTACTACGAGCAGTACTTC. V is TRBV3-1 (or the pseudogene TRBV3-2) and J is TRBJ2-7; D is unresolved. The CDR3 has 12 amino acids. Germline V lookup: CDR1 LGHDT, CDR2 YNNKEL (reference sequence). Trimming removed 2 bases at V and 3 bases at J, with 5 bases between.

V usage is TRBV6-1 and J usage is TRBJ2-6, with D possibly matching TRBD2 (5 bases). The CDR3 is made up of 20 amino acids. CDR1 is MNHNS, CDR2 SASEGT, per germline. V was pared by 3 bases and J by 0 bases, with 21 bases between. The CDR3 DNA reads as TGTGCCAGCAGTGAGCGTGTAACGGACTTCATACTCTCTGGGGCCAACGTCCTGACTTTC. The encoded protein is CASSERVTDFILSGANVLTF.

The V gene is TRBV24-1, the J gene TRBJ1-1; no reliable D call. This CDR3 has 12 residues. With 5 bases removed from V and 7 bases from J, the gap between germline ends came to 10 bases. Germline-derived CDR1 and CDR2 are KGHDR and SFDVKD. DNA for the CDR3: TGTGCCACCAGTGGAGGTGGTGGTGAAGCTTTCTTT. Its translation: CATSGGGGEAFF.

V gene TRBV5-4 combines with J gene TRBJ2-1, with 9 bases identical to TRBD2. Trimming removed 9 bases from V and 4 bases from J; junction bases left unmatched: 17. Germline V CDR1 and CDR2: SGHNT, YYREEE (reference sequence). This CDR3 is built from 17 residues. This CDR3 is CATAALSLAGIYNEQFF. For the CDR3, the DNA is TGTGCCACCGCTGCCTTAAGTCTAGCGGGGATATACAATGAGCAGTTCTTC.

The chain combines TRBV12-3 or TRBV12-4 with TRBJ1-1; TRBD1 matches 8 bases. The CDR3 sequence is 13 residues long. The ends lost 6 bases at V and 5 bases at J; junction bases unmatched: 5. The CDR3 bases are TGTGCCAGCAGGGGACAGGTAGGGACTGAAGCTTTCTTT. This sequence encodes CASRGQVGTEAFF.